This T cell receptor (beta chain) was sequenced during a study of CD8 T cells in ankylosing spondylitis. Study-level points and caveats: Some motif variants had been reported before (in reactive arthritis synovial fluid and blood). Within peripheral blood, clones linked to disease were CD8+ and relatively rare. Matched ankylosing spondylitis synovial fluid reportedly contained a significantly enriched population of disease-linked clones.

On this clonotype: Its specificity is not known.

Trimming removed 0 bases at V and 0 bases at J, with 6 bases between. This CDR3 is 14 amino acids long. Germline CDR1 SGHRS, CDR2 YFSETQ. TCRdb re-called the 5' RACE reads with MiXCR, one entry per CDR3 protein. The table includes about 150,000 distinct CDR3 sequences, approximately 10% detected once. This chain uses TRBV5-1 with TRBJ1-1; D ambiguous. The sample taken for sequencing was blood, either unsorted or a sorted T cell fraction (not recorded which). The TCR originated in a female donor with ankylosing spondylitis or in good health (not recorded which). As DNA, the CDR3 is TGCGCCAGCAGCTTGGGACCCATGAACACTGAAGCTTTCTTT. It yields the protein CASSLGPMNTEAFF.